The clone carrying this TCR beta chain was recorded many times. This record comes from a study of T cells in Graves' hyperthyroidism and ophthalmopathy. The blood sample was taken at first hyperthyroidism diagnosis, before any ophthalmopathy symptoms. The V segment lost 3 bases and the J segment 3 bases; nucleotides outside the gene matches: 5. The CDR3 runs 15 residues. Per the germline V gene, CDR1 is DFQATT and CDR2 is SNEGSKA (reference sequence). The TCR beta CDR3 regions underwent amplification using RNA transcripts as the source. First-round RT-PCR targeting the TCR CDR3 was performed with the HTBI primer set. TCRdb reprocessed the multiplex PCR reads with MiXCR, giving one entry per CDR3 protein. The data show 600,000 to 850,000 distinct CDR3 sequences, around 20% seen once.

This sequence was found in a woman aged 45 to 65 with Graves' hyperthyroidism that later progressed to Graves' ophthalmopathy. The source material was blood. This chain joins TRBV20-1 and TRBJ2-1; 10 nucleotides align to TRBD2. In nucleotides, the CDR3 is TGCAGTGCTAGCACTAGCGGGGTCTACTACAATGAGCAGTTCTTC. Amino acids: CSASTSGVYYNEQFF.